The source of this T cell receptor (beta chain) is a study of T cells in Graves' hyperthyroidism and ophthalmopathy. Researchers took RNA transcripts and amplified the TCR beta CDR3 regions from them. RT-PCR in the first round (using the HTBI primer set) targeted the TCR CDR3. TCRdb recomputed calls from the multiplex PCR reads with MiXCR, one row per CDR3 protein. The sample includes 300,000 to 350,000 distinct CDR3 sequences, around 18% seen only once; the top ten take 15%. Diagnoses were made from clinical symptoms, serum measures (thyroxine and TRAb), thyroid ultrasound and orbital computed tomography. This clonotype was seen only a few times. The germline CDR1 and CDR2 sequences are ENHRY and SYGVKD. The length of the CDR3 is 13 residues. Trimming removed 5 bases from V and 3 bases from J, with 11 bases in between.

The chain couples TRBV10-3 to TRBJ2-7; weak D call: TRBD1 (6 bases). Input material: blood. The TCR originated in a woman between 35 and 50 years old with Graves' ophthalmopathy. The CDR3 DNA is TGTGCCATCAGTCGGGACACCCACTACGAGCAGTACTTC. It specifies CAISRDTHYEQYF.